This T cell receptor beta chain was profiled in a study of CD8+ T cells in alopecia areata. Separation by sorting yielded CD4+ and CD8+ T cells from PBMCs. This CDR3 contains 17 residues. V lost 4 bases and J lost 0, with 17 bases in between. Germline V gives CDR1 SEHNR, CDR2 FQNEAQ (reference sequence). Isolated RNA was reverse transcribed into cDNA used as the sequencing template. Using immunoSEQ multiplex PCR, the repertoire was profiled, and TCRdb retains in-frame clones only, with some absent. The sample includes 150,000 to 200,000 clones, roughly 60% of them seen just once. The rearrangement joins TRBV7-9 to TRBJ2-3; D remains unclear. The TCR originated in a human donor in good health. Sequencing was done on a sample of CD4+ T cells sorted from blood. The CDR3 region has the DNA TGTGCCAGCAGCTCCTCCGTGGGGTTTGGGAGCACAGATACGCAGTATTTT. It translates to CASSSSVGFGSTDTQYF.